The present T cell receptor (beta chain) was sequenced within a study of CD8 T cells in ankylosing spondylitis. Points from the study as a whole: There was a TCR beta motif, made of eight highly homologous variants, that appeared characteristic of ankylosing spondylitis blood. A number of the motif variants had already been described in reactive arthritis synovial fluid and blood. Disease-associated clones were reportedly significantly overrepresented in matched ankylosing spondylitis synovial fluid.

Deletions cut 3 bases from V and 1 base from J, with 9 bases between. This CDR3 region has 14 residues. CDR1 and CDR2 (germline): MGHRA, YSYEKL. TCRdb fed the 5' RACE reads into MiXCR, producing one record per CDR3 protein. The table lists about 440,000 distinct CDR3 sequences, 15% to 20% of them singletons, with approximately 0.97% in the top ten. This clonotype was found many times. What it binds is not known. The source material was blood, either unsorted or a sorted T cell fraction (not recorded which). The rearrangement links TRBV4-1 to TRBJ2-5; D not resolved. The clonotype was recovered from a male donor with ankylosing spondylitis. The CDR3 coding sequence is TGCGCCAGCAGCCAGCCCGATCTCCAAGAGACCCAGTACTTC. Translation gives CASSQPDLQETQYF.